This TCR beta chain was profiled in a study of cytomegalovirus exposure and HLA in healthy donors. The overall study: Earlier work reported about 110 million unique TCR beta sequences from about 179 million T cells.

Whole-study results and caveats: The only immune exposure information that was available was CMV serostatus. Near-uniform donor sequencing depth was presumed by presence/absence analyses.

Germline V gene sequence: CDR1 MNHEY, CDR2 SMNVEV (reference sequence). CDR3 length: 14 amino acids. Losses at the gene ends were 7 bases for V and 8 bases for J; bases not matched to a gene: 11. This clone was detected only a few times. What it binds is unknown. The PCR made use of 60 Vbeta and 13 Jbeta primers. Some clones are missing from TCRdb's copy, which holds only in-frame ones; the method was immunoSEQ multiplex PCR. The sample lists roughly 150,000 clones; over 8% were seen once. This sequence originates from a male donor in good health and CMV-seronegative. Sequenced material: PBMCs. The chain joins TRBV27 to TRBJ2-1; 7 nucleotides line up with TRBD2. CDR3 protein: CASNPFGRVYEQFF. CDR3 sequence (DNA): TGTGCCAGCAATCCGTTTGGGAGGGTCTATGAGCAGTTCTTC.